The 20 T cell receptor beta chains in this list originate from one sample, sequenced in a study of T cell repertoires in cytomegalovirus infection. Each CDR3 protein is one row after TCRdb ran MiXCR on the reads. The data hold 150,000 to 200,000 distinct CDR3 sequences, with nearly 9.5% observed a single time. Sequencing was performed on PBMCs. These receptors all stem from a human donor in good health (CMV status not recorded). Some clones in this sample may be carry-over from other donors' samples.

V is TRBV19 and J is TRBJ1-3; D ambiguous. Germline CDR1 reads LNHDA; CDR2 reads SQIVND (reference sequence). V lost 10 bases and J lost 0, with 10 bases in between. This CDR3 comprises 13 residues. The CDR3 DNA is TGTGCCACAAGGGAGGACTCTGGAAACACCATATATTTT. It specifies CATREDSGNTIYF.

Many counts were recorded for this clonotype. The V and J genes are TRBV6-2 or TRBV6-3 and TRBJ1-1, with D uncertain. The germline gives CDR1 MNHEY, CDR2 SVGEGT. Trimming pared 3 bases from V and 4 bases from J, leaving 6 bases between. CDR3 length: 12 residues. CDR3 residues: CASSYWVTEAFF. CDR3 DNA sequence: TGTGCCAGCAGTTATTGGGTCACTGAAGCTTTCTTT.

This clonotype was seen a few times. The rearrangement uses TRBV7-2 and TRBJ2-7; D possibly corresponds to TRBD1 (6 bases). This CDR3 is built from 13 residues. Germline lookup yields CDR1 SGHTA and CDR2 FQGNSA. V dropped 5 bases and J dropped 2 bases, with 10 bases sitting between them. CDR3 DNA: TGTGCCAGCAGCCAGGACAGCCCCTACGAGCAGTACTTC. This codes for CASSQDSPYEQYF. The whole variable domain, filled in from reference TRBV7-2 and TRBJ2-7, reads GAGVSQSPSNKVTEKGKDVELRCDPISGHTALYWYRQSLGQGLEFLIYFQGNSAPDKSGLPSDRFSAERTGGSVSTLTIQRTQQEDSAVYLCASSQDSPYEQYFGPGTRLTVT.

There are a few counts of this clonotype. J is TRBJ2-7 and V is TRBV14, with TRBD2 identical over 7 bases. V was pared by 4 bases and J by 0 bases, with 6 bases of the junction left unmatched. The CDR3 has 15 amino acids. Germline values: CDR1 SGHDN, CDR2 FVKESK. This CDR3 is CASSLGTTVSYEQYF. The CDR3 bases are TGTGCCAGCAGCCTTGGGACTACGGTCTCCTACGAGCAGTACTTC. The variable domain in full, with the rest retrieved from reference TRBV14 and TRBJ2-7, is EAGVTQFPSHSVIEKGQTVTLRCDPISGHDNLYWYRRVMGKEIKFLLHFVKESKQDESGMPNNRFLAERTGGTYSTLKVQPAELEDSGVYFCASSLGTTVSYEQYFGPGTRLTVT.

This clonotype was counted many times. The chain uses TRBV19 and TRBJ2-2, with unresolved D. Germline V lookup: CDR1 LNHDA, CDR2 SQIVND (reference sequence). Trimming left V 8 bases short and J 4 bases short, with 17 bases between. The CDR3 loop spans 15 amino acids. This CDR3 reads CASHAAVEGTGELFF. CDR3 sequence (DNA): TGTGCCAGTCACGCGGCGGTAGAAGGCACCGGGGAGCTGTTTTTT.

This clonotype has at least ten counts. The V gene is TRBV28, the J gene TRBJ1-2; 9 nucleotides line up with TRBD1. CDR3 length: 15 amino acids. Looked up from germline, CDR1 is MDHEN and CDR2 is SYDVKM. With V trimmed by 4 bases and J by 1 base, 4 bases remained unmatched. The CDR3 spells CASSWGQGGNYGYTF. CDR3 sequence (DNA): TGTGCCAGCAGTTGGGGACAGGGAGGTAACTATGGCTACACCTTC.

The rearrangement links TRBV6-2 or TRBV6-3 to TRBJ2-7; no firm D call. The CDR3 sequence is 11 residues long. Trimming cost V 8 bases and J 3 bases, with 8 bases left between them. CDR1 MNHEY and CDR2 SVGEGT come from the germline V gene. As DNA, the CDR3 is TGTGCCAGCGTTAAGCACTACGAGCAGTACTTC. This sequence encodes CASVKHYEQYF.

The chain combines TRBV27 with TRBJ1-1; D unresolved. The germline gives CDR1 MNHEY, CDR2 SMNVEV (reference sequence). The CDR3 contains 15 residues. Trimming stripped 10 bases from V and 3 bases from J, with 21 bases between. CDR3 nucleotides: TGTGCCAACAGAGAGGATTTCGGTTTGTACACTGAAGCTTTCTTT. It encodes CANREDFGLYTEAFF.

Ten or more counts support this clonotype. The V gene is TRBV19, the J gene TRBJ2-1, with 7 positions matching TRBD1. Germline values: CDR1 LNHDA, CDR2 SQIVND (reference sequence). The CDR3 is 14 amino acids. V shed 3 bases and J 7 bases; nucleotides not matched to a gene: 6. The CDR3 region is CASSMAAGGNEQFF. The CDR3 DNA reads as TGTGCCAGTAGTATGGCGGCAGGGGGTAATGAGCAGTTCTTC.

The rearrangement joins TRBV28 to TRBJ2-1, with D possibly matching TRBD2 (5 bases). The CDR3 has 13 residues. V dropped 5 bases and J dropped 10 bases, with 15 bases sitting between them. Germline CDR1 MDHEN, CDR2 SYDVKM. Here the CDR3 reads CASSIIEGYEQFF. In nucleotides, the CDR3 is TGTGCCAGCAGTATAATAGAGGGTTACGAGCAGTTCTTC.

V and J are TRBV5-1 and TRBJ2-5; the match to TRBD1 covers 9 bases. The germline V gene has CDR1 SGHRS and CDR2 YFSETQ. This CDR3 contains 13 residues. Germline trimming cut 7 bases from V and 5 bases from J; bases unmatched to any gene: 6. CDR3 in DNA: TGCGCCAGCTTTTGGACAGGGGAGGAGACCCAGTACTTC. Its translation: CASFWTGEETQYF.

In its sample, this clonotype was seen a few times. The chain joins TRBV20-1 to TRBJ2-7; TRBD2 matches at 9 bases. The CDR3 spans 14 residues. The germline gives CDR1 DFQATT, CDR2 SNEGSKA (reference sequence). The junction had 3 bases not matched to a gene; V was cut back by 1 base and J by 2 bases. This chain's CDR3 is CSARGTSVTYEQYF. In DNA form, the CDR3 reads TGCAGTGCTAGAGGGACTAGCGTAACCTACGAGCAGTACTTC.

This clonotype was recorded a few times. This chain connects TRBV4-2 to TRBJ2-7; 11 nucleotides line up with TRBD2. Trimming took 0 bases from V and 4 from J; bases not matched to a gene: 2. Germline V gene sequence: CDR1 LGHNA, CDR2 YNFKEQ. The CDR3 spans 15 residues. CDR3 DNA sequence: TGTGCCAGCAGCCAAGATGTAGCGGGAGGGTACGAGCAGTACTTC. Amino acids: CASSQDVAGGYEQYF.

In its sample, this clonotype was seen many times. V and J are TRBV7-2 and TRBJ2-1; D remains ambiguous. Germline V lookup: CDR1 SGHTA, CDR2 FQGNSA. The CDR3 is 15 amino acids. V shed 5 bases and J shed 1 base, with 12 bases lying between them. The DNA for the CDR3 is TGTGCCAGCAGCCCCGACGGTCGGTCCTACAATGAGCAGTTCTTC. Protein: CASSPDGRSYNEQFF.

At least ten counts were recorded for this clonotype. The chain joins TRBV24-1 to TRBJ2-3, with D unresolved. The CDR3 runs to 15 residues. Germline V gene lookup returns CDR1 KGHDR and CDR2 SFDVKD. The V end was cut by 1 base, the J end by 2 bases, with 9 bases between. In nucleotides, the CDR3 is TGTGCCACCAGTGATTTTAGGGCCGCCACAGATACGCAGTATTTT. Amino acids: CATSDFRAATDTQYF.

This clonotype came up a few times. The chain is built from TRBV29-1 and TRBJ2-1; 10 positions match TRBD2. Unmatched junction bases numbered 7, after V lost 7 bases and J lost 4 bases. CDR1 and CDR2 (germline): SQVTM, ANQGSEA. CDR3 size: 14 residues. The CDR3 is CSAPGLAQYNEQFF. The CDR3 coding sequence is TGCAGCGCCCCGGGACTAGCGCAATACAATGAGCAGTTCTTC.

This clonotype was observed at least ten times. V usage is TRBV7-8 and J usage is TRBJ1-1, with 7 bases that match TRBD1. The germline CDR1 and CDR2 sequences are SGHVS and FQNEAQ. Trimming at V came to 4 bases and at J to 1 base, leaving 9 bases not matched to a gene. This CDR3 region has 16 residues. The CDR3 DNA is TGTGCCAGCAGCTACCGGACAGGATCGACGAACACTGAAGCTTTCTTT. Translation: CASSYRTGSTNTEAFF.

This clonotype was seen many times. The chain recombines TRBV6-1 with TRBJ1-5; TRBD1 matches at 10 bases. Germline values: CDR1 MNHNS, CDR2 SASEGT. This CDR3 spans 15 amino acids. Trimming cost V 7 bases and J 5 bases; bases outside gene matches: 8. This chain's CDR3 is CASTRQGAGDQPQHF. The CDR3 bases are TGTGCCAGCACTCGACAGGGGGCAGGAGATCAGCCCCAGCATTTT.

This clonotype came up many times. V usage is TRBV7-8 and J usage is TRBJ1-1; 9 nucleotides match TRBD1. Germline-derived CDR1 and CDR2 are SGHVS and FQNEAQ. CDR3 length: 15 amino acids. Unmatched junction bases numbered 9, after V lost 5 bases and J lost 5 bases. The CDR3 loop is CASSPTTGGGTEAFF. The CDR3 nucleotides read TGTGCCAGCAGCCCAACTACAGGGGGCGGAACTGAAGCTTTCTTT. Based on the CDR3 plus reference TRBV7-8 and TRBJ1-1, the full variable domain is GAGVSQSPRYKVAKRGQDVALRCDPISGHVSLFWYQQALGQGPEFLTYFQNEAQLDKSGLPSDRFFAERPEGSVSTLKIQRTQQEDSAVYLCASSPTTGGGTEAFFGQGTRLTVV.

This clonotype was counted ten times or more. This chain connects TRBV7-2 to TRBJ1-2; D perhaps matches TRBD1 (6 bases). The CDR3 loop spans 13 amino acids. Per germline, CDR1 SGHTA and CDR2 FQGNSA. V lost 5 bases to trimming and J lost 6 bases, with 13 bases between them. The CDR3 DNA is TGTGCCAGCAGCCCCTCACAGGGAGATGGCTACACCTTC. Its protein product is CASSPSQGDGYTF.